The T cell receptor (beta chain) under discussion was sequenced for a study of tumor and adjacent non-tumor tissue in lung cancer (dated by TCRdb to between 2018 and 2020). Background on the whole study: The cohort included roughly 11 adenocarcinoma, a couple of squamous cell carcinoma and 1 small cell lung cancer patients. Ages among the roughly 15 patients ranged from roughly 31 to 80 years, there were around ten men and 5 women, and disease was at TNM stage I to III. A total of approximately 130,000,000 productive TCRbeta reads were generated by sequencing, corresponding to an average of about 4.2 million reads per sample. Bulk TCRbeta repertoires were compared between lung tumor tissue and matched distant non-tumor lung tissue obtained from around 16 lung cancer patients. For each patient, one tumor sample and one normal lung sample were taken, giving under 35 paired specimens that underwent TCRbeta CDR3 sequencing.

Concerning this clonotype: No antigen is known for it. Since a much larger clone is just one base distant, this may be a read error.

RNA was extracted from bulk unsorted tissue and checked for quality with a NanoDrop ND-1000 and an Agilent 2100. Distant non-tumor tissue taken more than 3 cm from the tumor edge was used as the normal lung sample. All donors had newly diagnosed lung cancer, had not received prior chemotherapy, and were admitted for thoracic surgery in China between August and November 2014. Patients with previous radiotherapy or chemotherapy, or with another concurrent cancer, were excluded from the study. Surgical tissue pieces of about 1-2 cm3 were preserved in RNAlater solution and were kept at -80 degrees C until use. The library was made by multiplex PCR. The listed sequencing device is Illumina HiSeq 2500. TCRbeta libraries were constructed through three rounds of nested PCR with primers (Table S4) according to protocols modified from ARM-PCR. Before sequencing, PCR products of 200-500 bp were excised from the gel and purified with the QIAquick gel extraction kit. In the authors' own workflow: Reads were cleaned with Trimmomatic, merged with FLASH into complete CDR3 sequences, and assigned to V(D)J germline segments with MiTCR. Clonal diversity was computed as the inverse Simpson's index with VDJtools. In-frame sequences lacking a premature stop codon were counted as productive reads. TCRdb reprocessed the public reads (quality trimming at Q25 with fastp, clone calling with MiXCR) and kept in-frame beta chains. Records with the same CDR3 protein are collapsed into one entry carrying the most frequent genes and DNA. The V and J calls were not made by the authors but by TCRdb's processing. For this sample there are 94,000 or so distinct CDR3 sequences; roughly three quarters appear just once. The top ten clonotypes cover about a fifth of the sample.

From its cysteine to its phenylalanine, the CDR3 spans 12 amino acids. Only the CDR3 region is kept as DNA, spanning 36 bases read in frame from base 1. As encoded in the germline V gene, CDR1 is SGHRS while CDR2 is YFSETQ. The full study reports these points: Only about 14 patients were in the cohort, and the authors stated that larger samples and more detailed clinical data are needed. The top 100 clones accounted for a significantly larger cumulative portion of the repertoire in normal lung than in tumor tissue. Significantly higher TCR diversity was found in younger patients, and higher tumor TCR diversity was associated with shorter overall and disease-free survival. Because peripheral blood was not sequenced, blood TCRbeta repertoires in the lung cancer patients of the study were not examined. Tumor tissue showed significantly higher TCR diversity (inverse Simpson) than normal lung tissue, at 431.37 vs 166.20 (P = 0.0075, Mann-Whitney U test). Neither the sequencing platform nor unique molecular identifiers are named or mentioned anywhere in the methods.

This TCR was recovered from a woman in her forties or fifties with non-small cell lung cancer. The rearranged chain carries TRBV5-1 and TRBJ2-5; no D gene call is confident. The source material was distant non-tumor lung tissue. The DNA reads as follows: TGCGCCAGCAGCTTGCTTCAAGAGACCCGGTACTTC. The encoded protein is CASSLLQETRYF.